This T cell receptor (beta chain) was captured by sequencing in a study of blood T cells in healthy people across ages. Findings and limits, study-wide: Per million T cells, the diversity of TCR beta decreased roughly linearly as age advanced.

A second PCR, run for about 7 to 12 cycles, used a sample-barcoded 5' primer plus a J-beta primer mix. MiXCR, run by TCRdb on the 5' RACE reads, gives a single entry per CDR3 protein. The sample records some 850,000 distinct CDR3 sequences, about 26% being singletons. As for this clonotype: Antigen specificity is unknown.

Staff drew 9 to 10 milliliters of peripheral blood from each donor. The same data also contributed to another study, on T cells of mothers and their children. That investigation notes: Detection yielded no persistent microchimeric T cell clones.

The sequence was collected from a boy younger than 18 in good health. Sequencing was done on a sample of blood.

The CDR3: CASSNSRDRAYSEQYF. The CDR3 DNA sequence: TGTGCCAGCAGCAACAGCCGGGACAGGGCGTATTCGGAGCAGTACTTC. The J gene is TRBJ2-1, the V gene TRBV6-6; 9 nucleotides match TRBD1. The J call is in doubt because the DNA end fits TRBJ2-7 better. CDR3 size: 16 residues. Germline V CDR1 and CDR2: MNHNY, SVGAGI (reference sequence).